This T cell receptor (beta chain) was sequenced for a study of Ad26.COV2.S vaccination and SARS-CoV-2 variants. Study outcomes and limitations: Vaccine recipients and placebo recipients showed similar non-spike TCR breadth. The analyses of TCR breadth and depth may have understated the size of total T cell responses.

Sequencing was performed with immunoSEQ multiplex PCR; in TCRdb, only in-frame clones are kept and a portion is missing. The profile shows around 250,000 clones, around 88% of them singletons. Concerning this clone itself: Its antigen is as yet unknown.

V lost 0 bases and J lost 1; bases outside the gene matches: 3. Germline-derived CDR1 and CDR2 are PRHDT and FYEKMQ (reference sequence). CDR3 length: 16 residues. Treatment meaning: over 15 received Ad26.COV2.S at low or high dose, single or two shots; 5 received placebo; per-sample allocation not given. Sampling happened 63 days after the first vaccine or placebo injection. The material was peripheral blood, obtained in a trial of Ad26.COV2.S vaccine versus placebo. The chain links TRBV13 to TRBJ2-5; the match to TRBD2 covers 9 bases. This sequence originates from a person between 18 and 60 years old who received the Ad26.COV2.S COVID-19 vaccine or a placebo. The CDR3 bases are TGTGCCAGCAGCTTAGGGACTAGCGGACCCCAAGAGACCCAGTACTTC. Its translation is CASSLGTSGPQETQYF. The full variable domain, its missing parts supplied by reference TRBV13 and TRBJ2-5, is AAGVIQSPRHLIKEKRETATLKCYPIPRHDTVYWYQQGPGQDPQFLISFYEKMQSDKGSIPDRFSAQQFSDYHSELNMSSLELGDSALYFCASSLGTSGPQETQYFGPGTRLLVL.